Each of the 8 T cell receptor beta chains below was sequenced from the same sample in a study of blood T cell repertoires in COVID-19. Repertoires were generated with immunoSEQ multiplex PCR, while TCRdb's copy carries only in-frame clones and drops some. The table includes approximately 210,000 clones, over 75% detected once. The specimen was PBMCs or T cells enriched from blood (not recorded which). The receptor set was obtained from a man aged 25 to 40 with acute COVID-19.

Turning to this clone: This sample includes further DNA sequences coding for the same CDR3. This rearrangement joins TRBV18 to TRBJ1-2, with D unclear. V was trimmed by 2 bases and J by 2 bases, leaving 9 bases between them. The V gene's germline CDR1 is KGHSH and CDR2 LQKENI. This CDR3 has 14 residues. CDR3 bases: TGTGCCAGCTCACCAGGTACAGACAACTATGGCTACACCTTC. Amino acids: CASSPGTDNYGYTF.

CDR3 loop: CASSSGTGDGYTF. In DNA form, the CDR3 reads TGTGCCAGCAGTTCTGGGACAGGGGATGGCTACACCTTC. The genes are TRBV12-3 or TRBV12-4 and TRBJ1-2; 10 bases are shared with TRBD1. CDR3 length: 13 amino acids. The junction had 2 bases not matched to a gene; V was cut back by 4 bases and J by 6 bases.

This sequence joins TRBV25-1 and TRBJ1-2, with unresolved D. The CDR3 contains 17 residues. V lost 2 bases to trimming and J lost 5 bases, with 21 bases between them. Germline lookup yields CDR1 MGHDK and CDR2 SYGVNS. CDR3 region: CASSELSSGSAGYGYTF. DNA of the CDR3: TGTGCCAGCAGTGAACTCAGCTCCGGGTCTGCTGGGTATGGCTACACCTTC.

The chain couples TRBV12-3 or TRBV12-4 to TRBJ1-1, with D possibly matching TRBD1 (6 bases). The CDR3 covers 13 residues. The V gene lost 2 bases and the J gene lost 11 bases, with 15 bases spanning the gap. The DNA of the CDR3 is TGTGCCAGCAGTTTAATGGGCACAGGGTCGGCTTTCTTT. It translates to CASSLMGTGSAFF.

The genes are TRBV5-1 and TRBJ2-1; D perhaps matches TRBD2 (5 bases). The germline gives CDR1 SGHRS, CDR2 YFSETQ. The ends were cut back, 2 bases at V and 7 bases at J, with 7 bases in the middle. This CDR3 has 12 amino acids. CDR3 DNA: TGCGCCAGCAGCTTTAGGGAGAATGAGCAGTTCTTC. It translates to CASSFRENEQFF. Variable domain in full (rest from reference TRBV5-1 and TRBJ2-1): KAGVTQTPRYLIKTRGQQVTLSCSPISGHRSVSWYQQTPGQGLQFLFEYFSETQRNKGNFPGRFSGRQFSNSRSEMNVSTLELGDSALYLCASSFRENEQFFGPGTRLTVL.

The J gene is TRBJ1-6, the V gene TRBV7-6; D call uncertain. Germline loops: CDR1 SGHVS, CDR2 FNYEAQ. V lost 2 bases and J 7 bases, leaving 9 bases between the germline ends. The CDR3 is 14 residues long. The CDR3 bases are TGTGCCAGCAGCTTACTAGATGCCAATTCACCCCTCCACTTT. As protein: CASSLLDANSPLHF.

This chain uses TRBV19 with TRBJ2-7; 9 bases are shared with TRBD1. Unmatched junction bases numbered 10, after V lost 4 bases and J lost 3 bases. CDR3 size: 16 residues. Germline V gene lookup returns CDR1 LNHDA and CDR2 SQIVND (reference sequence). The CDR3 region is CASSTPPGTGRYEQYF. The CDR3 DNA is TGTGCCAGTAGTACTCCGCCCGGGACAGGGCGCTACGAGCAGTACTTC.

The rearrangement links TRBV5-4 to TRBJ1-1; TRBD1 matches at 7 bases. The CDR3 totals 12 residues. Germline trimming cut 4 bases from V and 11 bases from J; bases unmatched to any gene: 8. Germline CDR1 SGHNT, CDR2 YYREEE (reference sequence). The CDR3 reads CASSLGTAKAFF. DNA of the CDR3: TGTGCCAGCAGCCTCGGGACAGCCAAGGCTTTCTTT.